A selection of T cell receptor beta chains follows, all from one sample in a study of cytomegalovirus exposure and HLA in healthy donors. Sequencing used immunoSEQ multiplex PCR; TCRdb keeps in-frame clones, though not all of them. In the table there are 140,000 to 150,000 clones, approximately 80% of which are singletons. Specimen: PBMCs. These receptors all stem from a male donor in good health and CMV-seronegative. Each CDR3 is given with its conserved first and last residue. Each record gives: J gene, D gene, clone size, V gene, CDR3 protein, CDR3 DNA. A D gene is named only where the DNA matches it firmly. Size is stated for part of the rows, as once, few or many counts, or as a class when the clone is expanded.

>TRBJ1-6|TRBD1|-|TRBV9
CASSVGGGQGASPLHF
TGTGCCAGCAGCGTAGGAGGGGGACAGGGAGCTTCACCCCTCCACTTT
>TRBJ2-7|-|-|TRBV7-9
CASSLVGGISYEQYF
TGTGCCAGCAGCTTAGTAGGCGGGATTAGCTACGAGCAGTACTTC
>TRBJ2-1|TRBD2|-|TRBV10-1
CASSRLAGVDEQFF
TGCGCCAGCAGTCGACTAGCGGGAGTTGATGAGCAGTTCTTC
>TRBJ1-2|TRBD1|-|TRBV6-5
CASSRDSNYGYTF
TGTGCCAGCAGCCGGGACAGCAACTATGGCTACACCTTC
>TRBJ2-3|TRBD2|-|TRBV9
CASSGPGLAGGSDTQYF
TGTGCCAGCAGCGGACCGGGACTAGCGGGGGGCTCAGATACGCAGTATTTT
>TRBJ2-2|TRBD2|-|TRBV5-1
CASSLASGGASTGELFF
TGCGCCAGCAGCTTGGCTAGCGGGGGGGCTTCCACCGGGGAGCTGTTTTTT
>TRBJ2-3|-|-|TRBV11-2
CASSLDGQLAGDTQYF
TGTGCCAGCAGCTTAGACGGACAGTTGGCGGGAGATACGCAGTATTTT
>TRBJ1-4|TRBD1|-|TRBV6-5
CASRRHRGLFEKLFF
TGTGCCAGCAGGCGCCACAGGGGCCTTTTTGAAAAACTGTTTTTT
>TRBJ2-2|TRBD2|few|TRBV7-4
CASRKPRPSGGAGELFF
TGTGCCAGCAGGAAACCTAGGCCCAGCGGGGGGGCCGGGGAGCTGTTTTTT
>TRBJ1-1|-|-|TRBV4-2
CASSQPGHLKRDTEAFF
TGTGCCAGCAGCCAGCCGGGACACCTTAAGCGAGACACTGAAGCTTTCTTT
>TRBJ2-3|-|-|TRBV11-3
CASSSGATDTQYF
TGTGCCAGCAGCTCCGGTGCCACAGATACGCAGTATTTT
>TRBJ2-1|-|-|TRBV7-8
CASSSQGGDSYNEQFF
TGTGCCAGCAGCTCCCAGGGGGGAGACTCCTACAATGAGCAGTTCTTC
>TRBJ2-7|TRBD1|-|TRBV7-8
CASSFSGTGSYEQYF
TGTGCCAGCAGCTTTTCCGGGACAGGGTCTTACGAGCAGTACTTC
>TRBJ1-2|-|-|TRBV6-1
CASSEAGINGYTF
TGTGCCAGCAGTGAAGCCGGGATTAATGGCTACACCTTC
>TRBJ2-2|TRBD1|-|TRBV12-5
CASGWMTGMWNDTGELFF
TGTGCTAGTGGTTGGATGACAGGGATGTGGAATGACACCGGGGAGCTGTTTTTT
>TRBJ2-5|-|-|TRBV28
CATTHTGKRETQYF
TGTGCCACCACTCATACAGGGAAAAGGGAGACCCAGTACTTC
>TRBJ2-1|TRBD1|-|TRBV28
CASRGGQGLYNEQFF
TGTGCCAGCAGGGGTGGACAGGGACTCTACAATGAGCAGTTCTTC
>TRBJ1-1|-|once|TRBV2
CASSDSGRGAFF
TGTGCCAGCAGTGATTCGGGAAGAGGAGCTTTCTTT
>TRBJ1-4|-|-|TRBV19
CASSIDSGNEKLFF
TGTGCCAGTAGTATAGACAGTGGTAATGAAAAACTGTTTTTT
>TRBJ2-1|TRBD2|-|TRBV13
CASSEGLPTTIGEQFF
TGTGCCAGCAGCGAGGGACTACCCACAACAATAGGCGAGCAGTTCTTC
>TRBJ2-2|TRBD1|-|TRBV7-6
CASSLVPGGYTGELFF
TGTGCCAGCAGCTTAGTGCCAGGGGGATACACCGGGGAGCTGTTTTTT
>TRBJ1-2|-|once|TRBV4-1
CASSQDLSRQYTF
TGCGCCAGCAGCCAAGATCTATCGCGACAGTACACCTTC
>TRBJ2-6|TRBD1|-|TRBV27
CASRDRGNLRGANVLTF
TGTGCCAGTCGGGACAGGGGAAATCTGCGGGGGGCCAACGTCCTGACTTTC
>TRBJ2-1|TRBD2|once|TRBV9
CASSVAPGSGGANEQFF
TGTGCCAGCAGCGTGGCCCCAGGGAGCGGGGGGGCCAATGAGCAGTTCTTC
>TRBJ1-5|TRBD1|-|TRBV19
CASSSGTASLRGQPQHF
TGTGCCAGTAGTTCCGGGACAGCCTCCCTCAGGGGTCAGCCCCAGCATTTT
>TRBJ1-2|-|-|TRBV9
CASSDPRVDNRYGYTF
TGTGCCAGCAGCGACCCCCGGGTGGACAATCGCTATGGCTACACCTTC
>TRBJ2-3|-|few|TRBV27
CASSLRHPSTDTQYF
TGTGCCAGCAGTTTACGACACCCTAGCACAGATACGCAGTATTTT
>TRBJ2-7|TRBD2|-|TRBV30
CAWSGLAGSSSYEQYF
TGTGCCTGGAGCGGACTAGCGGGATCTAGCTCCTACGAGCAGTACTTC
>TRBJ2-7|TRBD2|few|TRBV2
CASSRGLAVSYEQYF
TGTGCCAGCTCTCGGGGACTAGCGGTCTCCTACGAGCAGTACTTC
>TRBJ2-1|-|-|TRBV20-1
CSARADEQFF
TGCAGTGCTAGGGCGGATGAGCAGTTCTTC
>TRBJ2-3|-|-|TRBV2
CASSRGRTDTQYF
TGTGCCAGCAGTAGGGGCCGGACAGATACGCAGTATTTT
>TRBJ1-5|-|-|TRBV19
CASSIWAITPSNQPQHF
TGTGCCAGTAGTATATGGGCGATCACCCCAAGCAATCAGCCCCAGCATTTT
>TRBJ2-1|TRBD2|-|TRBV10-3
CAIRELAGDYNEQFF
TGTGCCATCAGGGAACTAGCGGGGGATTACAATGAGCAGTTCTTC